This T cell receptor beta chain was sequenced for a study of CD8+ T cells in alopecia areata. Study overall: Tofacitinib lasted 6 to 18 months, then 6 months off drug.

As for treatment: oral pan-JAK inhibitor, 5-10 mg twice daily. On this clone: The antigen remains unidentified.

Overall study findings and caveats: On tofacitinib, scalp clonality and expanded CD8+ clones among top 100 fell significantly.

The germline CDR1 and CDR2 sequences are LNHNV and YYDKDF (reference sequence). Trimming removed 5 bases at V and 0 bases at J, with 7 bases between. This CDR3 is 14 amino acids long. Reverse transcribed after extraction, RNA yielded cDNA as the sequencing template. The protocol was immunoSEQ multiplex PCR, while the TCRdb copy is restricted to in-frame clones and leaves out a portion. The sample shows over 150,000 clones, about 60% of them seen only once. The receptor was isolated from a human donor with alopecia areata. This chain connects TRBV15 to TRBJ1-4; no clear D gene. Sequencing was performed on CD8+ T cells sorted from blood, taken at week 24, from a patient treated with tofacitinib. Here the CDR3 DNA reads TGTGCCACCAGCGTACAGCCAACTAATGAAAAACTGTTTTTT. It is translated as CATSVQPTNEKLFF.